This is a list of T cell receptor beta chains from one sample in a study of cytomegalovirus exposure and HLA in healthy donors. Measured with immunoSEQ multiplex PCR; TCRdb has only the in-frame clones, and not every one. The sample carries some 90,000 clones, approximately 83% recorded once. The sequenced sample consisted of PBMCs. The receptors here all came from a man aged 40-49 years in good health and CMV-seronegative. Each CDR3 is given with its conserved first and last residue. The order of the fields is V gene, J gene, D gene, clone size, CDR3 protein, CDR3 DNA. D genes are given only for firm matches. Part of the rows lack a size; the others show once, few, many or a class for expanded clones.

v_call: TRBV11-3; j_call: TRBJ2-1; d_call: NA; clone_size: NA; cdr3_aa: CASSLDGVNEQFF; cdr3_nt: TGTGCCAGCAGCTTAGACGGGGTCAATGAGCAGTTCTTC
v_call: TRBV5-6; j_call: TRBJ1-6; d_call: NA; clone_size: NA; cdr3_aa: CASSVRGYHNSPLHF; cdr3_nt: TGTGCCAGCAGCGTCAGGGGTTACCATAATTCACCCCTCCACTTT
v_call: TRBV28; j_call: TRBJ1-4; d_call: TRBD1; clone_size: NA; cdr3_aa: CASSLQGPEKLFF; cdr3_nt: TGTGCCAGCAGTCTACAGGGGCCTGAAAAACTGTTTTTT
v_call: TRBV27; j_call: TRBJ2-7; d_call: NA; clone_size: NA; cdr3_aa: CASSLRVTYEQYF; cdr3_nt: TGTGCCAGCAGTTTACGGGTAACCTACGAGCAGTACTTC
v_call: TRBV10-2; j_call: TRBJ1-1; d_call: TRBD1; clone_size: NA; cdr3_aa: CASSDYRDSLEAFF; cdr3_nt: TGCGCCAGCAGCGACTACCGGGACAGCTTAGAAGCTTTCTTT
v_call: TRBV5-1; j_call: TRBJ1-6; d_call: TRBD1; clone_size: NA; cdr3_aa: CASGLGQADQYSPLHF; cdr3_nt: TGCGCCAGTGGCCTCGGACAGGCCGACCAATATTCACCCCTCCACTTT
v_call: TRBV7-8; j_call: TRBJ1-5; d_call: TRBD1; clone_size: NA; cdr3_aa: CASSNPARDRANQPQHF; cdr3_nt: TGTGCCAGCAGCAACCCAGCCCGGGACAGGGCTAATCAGCCCCAGCATTTT
v_call: TRBV7-2; j_call: TRBJ1-1; d_call: TRBD1; clone_size: NA; cdr3_aa: CASSGGQGWTEAFF; cdr3_nt: TGTGCCAGCAGCGGGGGACAGGGATGGACTGAAGCTTTCTTT
v_call: TRBV7-9; j_call: TRBJ1-6; d_call: NA; clone_size: NA; cdr3_aa: CASSFALQGSGNSPLHF; cdr3_nt: TGTGCCAGCAGCTTTGCCCTACAGGGAAGCGGCAATTCACCCCTCCACTTT
v_call: TRBV5-5; j_call: TRBJ1-1; d_call: NA; clone_size: NA; cdr3_aa: CASAPTGNTEAFF; cdr3_nt: TGTGCCTCCGCCCCCACAGGGAACACTGAAGCTTTCTTT
v_call: TRBV19; j_call: TRBJ1-1; d_call: NA; clone_size: NA; cdr3_aa: CASSIGQLNTEAFF; cdr3_nt: TGTGCCAGTAGTATCGGACAGCTGAACACTGAAGCTTTCTTT
v_call: TRBV10-3; j_call: TRBJ2-3; d_call: NA; clone_size: NA; cdr3_aa: CAISEENQGPDTQYF; cdr3_nt: TGTGCCATCAGTGAGGAAAACCAGGGCCCTGATACGCAGTATTTT
v_call: TRBV7-2; j_call: TRBJ2-5; d_call: NA; clone_size: NA; cdr3_aa: CASSLEWGRETQYF; cdr3_nt: TGTGCCAGCAGCTTAGAATGGGGGCGGGAGACCCAGTACTTC
v_call: TRBV28; j_call: TRBJ2-1; d_call: NA; clone_size: NA; cdr3_aa: CASIGPISYNEQFF; cdr3_nt: TGTGCCAGCATTGGCCCGATCTCCTACAATGAGCAGTTCTTC
v_call: TRBV2; j_call: TRBJ2-5; d_call: TRBD1; clone_size: once; cdr3_aa: CASMTGGLQETQYF; cdr3_nt: TGTGCCAGCATGACAGGGGGGCTACAAGAGACCCAGTACTTC
v_call: TRBV2; j_call: TRBJ1-5; d_call: NA; clone_size: NA; cdr3_aa: CASSLQRLDSNQPQHF; cdr3_nt: TGTGCCAGCAGTCTCCAACGGCTAGATAGCAATCAGCCCCAGCATTTT
v_call: TRBV14; j_call: TRBJ1-2; d_call: NA; clone_size: NA; cdr3_aa: CASSPRQTLLGYTF; cdr3_nt: TGTGCCAGCAGCCCCAGACAGACCCTACTTGGCTACACCTTC
v_call: TRBV4-2; j_call: TRBJ2-6; d_call: TRBD1; clone_size: NA; cdr3_aa: CATGDRGSSGANVLTF; cdr3_nt: TGTGCCACAGGGGACAGGGGCTCGTCCGGGGCCAACGTCCTGACTTTC
v_call: TRBV28; j_call: TRBJ1-3; d_call: NA; clone_size: NA; cdr3_aa: CASSFRGATGNTIYF; cdr3_nt: TGTGCCAGCAGTTTCAGGGGCGCGACTGGAAACACCATATATTTT
v_call: TRBV7-8; j_call: TRBJ2-2; d_call: NA; clone_size: few; cdr3_aa: CASNRDRGNTGELFF; cdr3_nt: TGTGCCAGCAACCGCGATCGGGGAAACACCGGGGAGCTGTTTTTT
v_call: TRBV10-3; j_call: TRBJ2-3; d_call: NA; clone_size: NA; cdr3_aa: CAISEGRGPSLDTQYF; cdr3_nt: TGTGCCATCAGTGAAGGTCGGGGTCCCTCGTTGGATACGCAGTATTTT
v_call: TRBV7-3; j_call: TRBJ2-1; d_call: TRBD2; clone_size: NA; cdr3_aa: CASSLLGLAGGPNEQFF; cdr3_nt: TGTGCCAGCAGCTTACTAGGACTAGCGGGGGGGCCGAATGAGCAGTTCTTC
v_call: TRBV5-6; j_call: TRBJ1-2; d_call: NA; clone_size: NA; cdr3_aa: CASSLTRGKGYTF; cdr3_nt: TGTGCCAGCAGCTTGACAAGGGGAAAAGGCTACACCTTC
v_call: TRBV6-1; j_call: TRBJ2-5; d_call: NA; clone_size: NA; cdr3_aa: CASSVQDLQETQYF; cdr3_nt: TGTGCCAGCAGTGTTCAGGATCTCCAAGAGACCCAGTACTTC
v_call: TRBV5-1; j_call: TRBJ2-6; d_call: NA; clone_size: NA; cdr3_aa: CASSLAIGGSGANVLTF; cdr3_nt: TGCGCCAGCAGCTTGGCCATCGGGGGTTCTGGGGCCAACGTCCTGACTTTC
v_call: TRBV18; j_call: TRBJ2-1; d_call: NA; clone_size: once; cdr3_aa: CASSPPAGTPGNEQFF; cdr3_nt: TGTGCCAGCTCACCACCGGCGGGAACTCCGGGAAATGAGCAGTTCTTC
v_call: TRBV7-8; j_call: TRBJ2-1; d_call: TRBD2; clone_size: once; cdr3_aa: CASSSGLAGGPTSYNEQFF; cdr3_nt: TGTGCCAGCAGCTCGGGACTAGCGGGGGGGCCCACCTCCTACAATGAGCAGTTCTTC
v_call: TRBV29-1; j_call: TRBJ1-1; d_call: NA; clone_size: NA; cdr3_aa: CSVDPGGTEAFF; cdr3_nt: TGCAGCGTTGACCCAGGAGGCACTGAAGCTTTCTTT
v_call: TRBV7-8; j_call: TRBJ2-2; d_call: NA; clone_size: NA; cdr3_aa: CASSAYDWRTGELFF; cdr3_nt: TGTGCCAGCAGCGCCTACGACTGGCGCACCGGGGAGCTGTTTTTT
v_call: TRBV28; j_call: TRBJ1-4; d_call: TRBD1; clone_size: NA; cdr3_aa: CASSPTGGVNEKLFF; cdr3_nt: TGTGCCAGCAGTCCTACAGGGGGAGTTAATGAAAAACTGTTTTTT
v_call: TRBV11-2; j_call: TRBJ1-2; d_call: NA; clone_size: NA; cdr3_aa: CASSLSTDPNYGYTF; cdr3_nt: TGTGCCAGCAGCTTATCGACAGATCCTAACTATGGCTACACCTTC
v_call: TRBV4-1; j_call: TRBJ2-7; d_call: NA; clone_size: NA; cdr3_aa: CASSQELETSIYEQYF; cdr3_nt: TGCGCCAGCAGCCAAGAACTAGAGACTAGTATCTACGAGCAGTACTTC
v_call: TRBV25-1; j_call: TRBJ1-5; d_call: TRBD1; clone_size: NA; cdr3_aa: CASSGTGTVNQPQHF; cdr3_nt: TGTGCCAGCAGTGGGACCGGGACAGTGAATCAGCCCCAGCATTTT
v_call: TRBV11-2; j_call: TRBJ2-7; d_call: NA; clone_size: NA; cdr3_aa: CASSLVGLEQYF; cdr3_nt: TGTGCCAGCAGCTTAGTTGGGCTCGAGCAGTACTTC
v_call: TRBV6-6; j_call: TRBJ1-6; d_call: TRBD1; clone_size: NA; cdr3_aa: CASTQTGALHF; cdr3_nt: TGTGCCAGCACCCAGACAGGGGCCCTCCACTTT
v_call: TRBV7-2; j_call: TRBJ2-7; d_call: TRBD1; clone_size: NA; cdr3_aa: CASSLPGQGVYEQYF; cdr3_nt: TGTGCCAGCAGCTTACCGGGACAGGGTGTTTACGAGCAGTACTTC
v_call: TRBV5-6; j_call: TRBJ2-1; d_call: TRBD2; clone_size: NA; cdr3_aa: CASSSGASGSYNEQFF; cdr3_nt: TGTGCCAGCAGCTCTGGGGCTAGCGGCTCCTACAATGAGCAGTTCTTC
v_call: TRBV28; j_call: TRBJ1-2; d_call: TRBD1; clone_size: once; cdr3_aa: CASSQTGYGYTF; cdr3_nt: TGTGCCAGCAGTCAGACAGGGTATGGCTACACCTTC
v_call: TRBV6-5; j_call: TRBJ2-7; d_call: TRBD2; clone_size: NA; cdr3_aa: CASSYSSSGGWEQYF; cdr3_nt: TGTGCCAGCAGTTACTCGAGTAGCGGGGGGTGGGAGCAGTACTTC
v_call: TRBV7-9; j_call: TRBJ1-4; d_call: NA; clone_size: NA; cdr3_aa: CASSLAYSSNEKLFF; cdr3_nt: TGTGCCAGCAGCTTAGCGTACAGCTCTAATGAAAAACTGTTTTTT
v_call: TRBV9; j_call: TRBJ2-7; d_call: TRBD1; clone_size: NA; cdr3_aa: CASSPGTAHSYEQYF; cdr3_nt: TGTGCCAGCAGCCCGGGGACAGCGCACTCCTACGAGCAGTACTTC
v_call: TRBV7-9; j_call: TRBJ1-2; d_call: TRBD1; clone_size: NA; cdr3_aa: CASSSPGQGRGYTF; cdr3_nt: TGTGCCAGCAGCTCCCCGGGACAGGGGAGGGGCTACACCTTC
v_call: TRBV4-3; j_call: TRBJ2-7; d_call: NA; clone_size: NA; cdr3_aa: CASSQDRSGSYEQYF; cdr3_nt: TGCGCCAGCAGCCAAGATCGCTCAGGAAGCTACGAGCAGTACTTC
v_call: TRBV7-9; j_call: TRBJ2-7; d_call: NA; clone_size: NA; cdr3_aa: CASSFKPYEQYF; cdr3_nt: TGCGCCAGCAGCTTTAAACCCTATGAGCAGTACTTC
v_call: TRBV29-1; j_call: TRBJ2-7; d_call: NA; clone_size: NA; cdr3_aa: CSVVGASYEQYF; cdr3_nt: TGCAGCGTTGTAGGGGCTTCCTACGAGCAGTACTTC
v_call: TRBV30; j_call: TRBJ1-2; d_call: NA; clone_size: medium-sized; cdr3_aa: CAWSWENGYTF; cdr3_nt: TGTGCCTGGAGTTGGGAGAATGGCTACACCTTC
v_call: TRBV5-1; j_call: TRBJ2-2; d_call: TRBD1; clone_size: NA; cdr3_aa: CASLRDRVSTGELFF; cdr3_nt: TGCGCCAGCCTTAGGGACAGGGTTTCCACCGGGGAGCTGTTTTTT
v_call: TRBV7-3; j_call: TRBJ1-2; d_call: NA; clone_size: NA; cdr3_aa: CASSFGEDLGYTF; cdr3_nt: TGTGCCAGCAGCTTTGGGGAGGACCTTGGCTACACCTTC
v_call: TRBV2; j_call: TRBJ1-4; d_call: NA; clone_size: NA; cdr3_aa: CASSSGASGKLFF; cdr3_nt: TGTGCCAGCAGTAGTGGGGCGTCGGGAAAACTGTTTTTT
v_call: TRBV5-1; j_call: TRBJ1-2; d_call: NA; clone_size: few; cdr3_aa: CASSLRNYGYTF; cdr3_nt: TGCGCCAGCAGCCTGCGGAACTATGGCTACACCTTC